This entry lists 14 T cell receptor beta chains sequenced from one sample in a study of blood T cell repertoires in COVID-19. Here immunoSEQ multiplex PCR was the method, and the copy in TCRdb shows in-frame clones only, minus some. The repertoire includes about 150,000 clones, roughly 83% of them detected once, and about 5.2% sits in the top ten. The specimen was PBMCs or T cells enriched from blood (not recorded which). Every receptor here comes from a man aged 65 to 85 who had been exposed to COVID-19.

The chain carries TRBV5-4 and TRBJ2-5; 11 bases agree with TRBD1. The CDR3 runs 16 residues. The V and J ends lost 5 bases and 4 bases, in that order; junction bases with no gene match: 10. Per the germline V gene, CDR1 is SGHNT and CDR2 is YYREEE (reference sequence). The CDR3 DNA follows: TGTGCCAGCAGGGACAGGGGGCTGGGAGGGTCAGAGACCCAGTACTTC. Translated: CASRDRGLGGSETQYF.

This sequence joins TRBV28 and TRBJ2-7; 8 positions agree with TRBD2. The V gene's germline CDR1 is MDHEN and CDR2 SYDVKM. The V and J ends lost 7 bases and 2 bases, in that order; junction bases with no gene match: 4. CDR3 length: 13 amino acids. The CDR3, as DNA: TGTGCCAGCACTCCGGGACTAGCCTACGAGCAGTACTTC. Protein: CASTPGLAYEQYF.

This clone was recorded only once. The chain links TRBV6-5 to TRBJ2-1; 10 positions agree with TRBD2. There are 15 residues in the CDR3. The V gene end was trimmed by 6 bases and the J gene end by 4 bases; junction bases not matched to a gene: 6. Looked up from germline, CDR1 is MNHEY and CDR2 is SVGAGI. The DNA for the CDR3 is TGTGCCAGCAGGGCGACTAGCGGGCATTACAATGAGCAGTTCTTC. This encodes CASRATSGHYNEQFF.

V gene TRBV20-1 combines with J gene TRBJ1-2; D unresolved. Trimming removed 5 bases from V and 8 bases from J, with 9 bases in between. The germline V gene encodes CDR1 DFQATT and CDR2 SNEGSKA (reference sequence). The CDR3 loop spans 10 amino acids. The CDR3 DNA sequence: TGCAGTGCTTCGGGTATAGGCTACACCTTC. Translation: CSASGIGYTF.

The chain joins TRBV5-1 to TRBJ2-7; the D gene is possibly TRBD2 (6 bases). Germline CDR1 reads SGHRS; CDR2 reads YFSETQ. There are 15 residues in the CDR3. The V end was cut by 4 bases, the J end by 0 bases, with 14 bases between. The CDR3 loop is CASSLGTGNSYEQYF. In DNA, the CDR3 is TGCGCCAGCAGCCTAGGGACTGGTAACTCCTACGAGCAGTACTTC.

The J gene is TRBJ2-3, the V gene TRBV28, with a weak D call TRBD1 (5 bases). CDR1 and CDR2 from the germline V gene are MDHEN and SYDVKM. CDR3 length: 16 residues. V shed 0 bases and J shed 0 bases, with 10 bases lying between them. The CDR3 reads CASSLWRTTSTDTQYF. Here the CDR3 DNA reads TGTGCCAGCAGTTTATGGAGGACAACTAGCACAGATACGCAGTATTTT.

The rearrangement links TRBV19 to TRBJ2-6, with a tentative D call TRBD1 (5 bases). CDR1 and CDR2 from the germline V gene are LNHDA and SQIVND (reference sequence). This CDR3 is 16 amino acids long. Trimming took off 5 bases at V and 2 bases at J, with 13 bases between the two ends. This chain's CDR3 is CASSSQGRAGANVLTF. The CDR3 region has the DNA TGTGCCAGTAGTTCCCAGGGCAGGGCTGGGGCCAACGTCCTGACTTTC.

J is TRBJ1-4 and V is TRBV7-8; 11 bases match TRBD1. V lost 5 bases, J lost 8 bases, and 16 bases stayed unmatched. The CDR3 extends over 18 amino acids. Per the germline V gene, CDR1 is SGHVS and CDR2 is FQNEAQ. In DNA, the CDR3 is TGTGCCAGCAGCCCACTAACGGGACAGGGGGGCAGGGGGGAAAAACTGTTTTTT. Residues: CASSPLTGQGGRGEKLFF.

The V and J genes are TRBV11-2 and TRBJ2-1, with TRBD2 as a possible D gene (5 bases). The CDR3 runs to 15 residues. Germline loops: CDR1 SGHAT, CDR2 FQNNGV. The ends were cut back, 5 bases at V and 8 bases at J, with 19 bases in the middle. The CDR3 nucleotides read TGTGCCAGCAGCCCCCGTGGGTCTAGCAATCATGAGCAGTTCTTC. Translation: CASSPRGSSNHEQFF.

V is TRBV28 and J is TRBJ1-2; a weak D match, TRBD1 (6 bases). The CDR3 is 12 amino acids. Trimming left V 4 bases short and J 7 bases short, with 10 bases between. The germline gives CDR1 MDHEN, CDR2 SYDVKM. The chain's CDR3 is CASSSYRVGYTF. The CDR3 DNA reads TGTGCCAGCAGTTCCTACAGGGTTGGCTACACCTTC.

The CDR3 DNA follows: TGTGCCAGCTCAGCCACAGGGACCTACGAGCAGTACTTC. Its protein is CASSATGTYEQYF. The chain recombines TRBV18 with TRBJ2-7; D perhaps matches TRBD1 (6 bases). Germline V gene lookup returns CDR1 KGHSH and CDR2 LQKENI. V lost 5 bases and J 2 bases, leaving 10 bases between the germline ends. The CDR3 has 13 amino acids.

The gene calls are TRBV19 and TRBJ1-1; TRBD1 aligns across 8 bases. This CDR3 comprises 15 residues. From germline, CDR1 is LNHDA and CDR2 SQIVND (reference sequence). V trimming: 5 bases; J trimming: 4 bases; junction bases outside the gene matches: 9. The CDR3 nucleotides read TGTGCCAGTAGTGATTGGCGGACAGGGTCCACTGAAGCTTTCTTT. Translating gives CASSDWRTGSTEAFF.

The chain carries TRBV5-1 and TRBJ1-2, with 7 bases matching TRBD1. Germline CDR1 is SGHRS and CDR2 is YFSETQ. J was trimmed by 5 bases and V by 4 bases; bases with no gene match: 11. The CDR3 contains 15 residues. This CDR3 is CASSPADRVRYGYTF. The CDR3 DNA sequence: TGCGCCAGCAGCCCGGCCGACAGGGTCAGATATGGCTACACCTTC. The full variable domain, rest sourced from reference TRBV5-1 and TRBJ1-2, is KAGVTQTPRYLIKTRGQQVTLSCSPISGHRSVSWYQQTPGQGLQFLFEYFSETQRNKGNFPGRFSGRQFSNSRSEMNVSTLELGDSALYLCASSPADRVRYGYTFGSGTRLTVV.

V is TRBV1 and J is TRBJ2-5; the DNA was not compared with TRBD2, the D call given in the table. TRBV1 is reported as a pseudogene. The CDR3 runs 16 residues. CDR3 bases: TGCACCAGCAGCCAAGTAGCCCAAGCTAGGCAAGAGACCCAGTACTTC. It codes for CTSSQVAQARQETQYF.